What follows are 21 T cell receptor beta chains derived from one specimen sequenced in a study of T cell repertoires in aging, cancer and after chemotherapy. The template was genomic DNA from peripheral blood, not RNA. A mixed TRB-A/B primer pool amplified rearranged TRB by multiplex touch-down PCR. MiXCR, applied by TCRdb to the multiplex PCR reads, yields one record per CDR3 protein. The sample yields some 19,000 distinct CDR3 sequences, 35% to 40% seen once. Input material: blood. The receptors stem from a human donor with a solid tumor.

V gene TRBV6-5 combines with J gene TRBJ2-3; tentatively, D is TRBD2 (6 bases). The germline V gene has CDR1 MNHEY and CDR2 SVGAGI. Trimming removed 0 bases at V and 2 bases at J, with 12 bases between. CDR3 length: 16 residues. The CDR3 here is CASSYSGGDSTDTQYF. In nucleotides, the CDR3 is TGTGCCAGCAGTTACTCGGGGGGAGACTCCACAGATACGCAGTATTTT.

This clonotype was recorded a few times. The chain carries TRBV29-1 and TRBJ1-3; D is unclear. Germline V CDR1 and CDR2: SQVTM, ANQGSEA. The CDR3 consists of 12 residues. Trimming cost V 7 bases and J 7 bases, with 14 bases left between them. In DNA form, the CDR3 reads TGCAGCGCAGTAGGAGTTGGCAACACCATATATTTT. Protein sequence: CSAVGVGNTIYF.

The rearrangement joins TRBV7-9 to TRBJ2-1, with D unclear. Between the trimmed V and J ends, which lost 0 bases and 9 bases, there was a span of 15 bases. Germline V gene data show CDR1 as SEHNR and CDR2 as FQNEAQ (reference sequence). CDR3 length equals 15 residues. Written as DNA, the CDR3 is TGTGCCAGCAGCTTAGCGTTAGGGTTGGAGCCTGAGCAGTTCTTC. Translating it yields CASSLALGLEPEQFF. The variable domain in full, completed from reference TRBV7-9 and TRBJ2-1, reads DTGVSQNPRHKITKRGQNVTFRCDPISEHNRLYWYRQTLGQGPEFLTYFQNEAQLEKSRLLSDRFSAERPKGSFSTLEIQRTEQGDSAMYLCASSLALGLEPEQFFGPGTRLTVL.

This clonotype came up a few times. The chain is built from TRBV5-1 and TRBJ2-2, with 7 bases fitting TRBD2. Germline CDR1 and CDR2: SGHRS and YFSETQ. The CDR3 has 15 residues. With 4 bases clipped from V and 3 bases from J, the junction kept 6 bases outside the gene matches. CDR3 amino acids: CASSTTSRDTGELFF. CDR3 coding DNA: TGCGCCAGCAGCACGACTAGCCGGGACACCGGGGAGCTGTTTTTT.

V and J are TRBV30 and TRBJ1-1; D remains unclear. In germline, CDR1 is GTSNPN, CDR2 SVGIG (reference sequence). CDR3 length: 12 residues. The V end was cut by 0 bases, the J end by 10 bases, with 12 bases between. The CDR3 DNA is TGTGCCTGGAGTGTATATTCGTATGGAGCTTTCTTT. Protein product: CAWSVYSYGAFF.

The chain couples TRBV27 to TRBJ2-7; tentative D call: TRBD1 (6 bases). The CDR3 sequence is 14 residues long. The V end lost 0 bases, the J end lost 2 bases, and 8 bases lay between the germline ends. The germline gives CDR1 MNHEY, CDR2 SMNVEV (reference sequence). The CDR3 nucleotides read TGTGCCAGCAGTTTATCAGACAGGACCTACGAGCAGTACTTC. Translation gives CASSLSDRTYEQYF.

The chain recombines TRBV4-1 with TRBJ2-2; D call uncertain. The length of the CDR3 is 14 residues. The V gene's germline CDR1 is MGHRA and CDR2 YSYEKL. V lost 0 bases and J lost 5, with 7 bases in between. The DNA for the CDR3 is TGCGCCAGCAGCCAAGAGCAGGCAACCGGGGAGCTGTTTTTT. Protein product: CASSQEQATGELFF.

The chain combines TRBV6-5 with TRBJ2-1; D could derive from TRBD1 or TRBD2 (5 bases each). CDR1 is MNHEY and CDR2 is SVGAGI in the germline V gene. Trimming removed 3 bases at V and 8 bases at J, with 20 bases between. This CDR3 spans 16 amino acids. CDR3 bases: TGTGCCAGCAGTTATCGCTTGCAGGGACGGGCGGATGAGCAGTTCTTC. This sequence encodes CASSYRLQGRADEQFF.

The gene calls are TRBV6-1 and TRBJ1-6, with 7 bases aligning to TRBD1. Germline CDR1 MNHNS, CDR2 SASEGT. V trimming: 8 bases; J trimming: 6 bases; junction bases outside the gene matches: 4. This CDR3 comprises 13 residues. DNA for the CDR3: TGTGCCAGCCTAAGGACAGGTAATTCACCCCTCCACTTT. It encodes CASLRTGNSPLHF.

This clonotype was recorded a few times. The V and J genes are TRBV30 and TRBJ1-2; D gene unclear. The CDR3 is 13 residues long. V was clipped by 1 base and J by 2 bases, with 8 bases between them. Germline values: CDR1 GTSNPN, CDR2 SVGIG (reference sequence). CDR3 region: CAWSEDWNYGYTF. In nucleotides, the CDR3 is TGTGCCTGGAGTGAGGACTGGAACTATGGCTACACCTTC.

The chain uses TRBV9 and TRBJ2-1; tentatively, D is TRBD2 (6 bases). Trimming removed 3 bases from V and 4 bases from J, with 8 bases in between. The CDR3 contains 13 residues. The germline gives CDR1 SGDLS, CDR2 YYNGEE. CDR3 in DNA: TGTGCCAGCAGCGCGGGACTGTACAATGAGCAGTTCTTC. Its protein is CASSAGLYNEQFF.

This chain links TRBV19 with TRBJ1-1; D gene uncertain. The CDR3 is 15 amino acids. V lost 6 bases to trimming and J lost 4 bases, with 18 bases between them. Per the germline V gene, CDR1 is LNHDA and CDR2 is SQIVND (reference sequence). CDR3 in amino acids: CASRPQGFSFTEAFF. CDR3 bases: TGTGCCAGTAGACCCCAAGGTTTCTCCTTCACTGAAGCTTTCTTT. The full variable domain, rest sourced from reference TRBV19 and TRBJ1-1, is DGGITQSPKYLFRKEGQNVTLSCEQNLNHDAMYWYRQDPGQGLRLIYYSQIVNDFQKGDIAEGYSVSREKKESFPLTVTSAQKNPTAFYLCASRPQGFSFTEAFFGQGTRLTVV.

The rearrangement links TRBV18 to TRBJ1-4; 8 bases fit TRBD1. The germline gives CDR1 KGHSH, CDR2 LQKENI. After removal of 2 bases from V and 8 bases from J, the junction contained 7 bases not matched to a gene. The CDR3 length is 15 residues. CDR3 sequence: CASSPGGQGQEKLFF. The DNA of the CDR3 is TGTGCCAGCTCACCAGGAGGACAGGGTCAAGAAAAACTGTTTTTT.

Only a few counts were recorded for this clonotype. The CDR3 is CASSFDSSGETQYF. The CDR3, as DNA: TGTGCCAGCAGTTTCGACAGCTCTGGAGAGACCCAGTACTTC. The chain is built from TRBV12-3 or TRBV12-4 and TRBJ2-5, with a possible D match to TRBD1 (5 bases). The CDR3 sequence is 14 residues long. V was shortened by 3 bases and J by 4 bases, with 12 bases between the two germline ends.

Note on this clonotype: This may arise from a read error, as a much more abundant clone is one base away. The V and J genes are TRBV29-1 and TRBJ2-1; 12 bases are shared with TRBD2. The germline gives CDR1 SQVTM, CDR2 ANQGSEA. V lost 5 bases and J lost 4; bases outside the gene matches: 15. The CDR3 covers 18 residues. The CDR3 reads CSVKTGLAGLRGYNEQFF. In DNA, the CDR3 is TGCAGCGTTAAGACAGGACTAGCGGGGCTGAGAGGTTACAATGAGCAGTTCTTC.

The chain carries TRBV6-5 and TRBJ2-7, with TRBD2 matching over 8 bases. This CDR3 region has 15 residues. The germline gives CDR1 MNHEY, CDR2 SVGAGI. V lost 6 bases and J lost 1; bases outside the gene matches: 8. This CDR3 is CASSPGGGKSYEQYF. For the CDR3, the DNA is TGTGCCAGCAGCCCCGGGGGGGGGAAATCCTACGAGCAGTACTTC.

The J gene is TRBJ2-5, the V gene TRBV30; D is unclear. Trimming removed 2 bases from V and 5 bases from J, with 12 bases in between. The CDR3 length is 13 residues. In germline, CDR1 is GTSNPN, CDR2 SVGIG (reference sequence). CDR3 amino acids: CAWSPQNVETQYF. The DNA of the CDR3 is TGTGCCTGGAGTCCCCAAAATGTGGAGACCCAGTACTTC.

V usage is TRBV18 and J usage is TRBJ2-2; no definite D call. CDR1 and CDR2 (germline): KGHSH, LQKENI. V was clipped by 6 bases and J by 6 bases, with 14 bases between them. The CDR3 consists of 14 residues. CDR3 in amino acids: CASSRTEGAGELFF. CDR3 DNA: TGTGCCAGCTCGCGGACCGAAGGCGCCGGGGAGCTGTTTTTT.

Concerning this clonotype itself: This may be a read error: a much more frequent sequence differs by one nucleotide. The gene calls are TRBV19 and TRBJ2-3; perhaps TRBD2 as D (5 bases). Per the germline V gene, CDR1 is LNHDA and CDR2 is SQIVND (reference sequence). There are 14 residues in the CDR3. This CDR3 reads CASSQSGSGDKQYF. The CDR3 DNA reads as TGTGCCAGTAGTCAGAGCGGAAGCGGCGATAAGCAGTATTTT.

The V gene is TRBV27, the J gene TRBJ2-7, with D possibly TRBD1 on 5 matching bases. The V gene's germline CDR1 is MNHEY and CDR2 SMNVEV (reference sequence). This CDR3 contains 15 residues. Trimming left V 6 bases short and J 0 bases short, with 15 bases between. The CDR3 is CASRPPGKGSYEQYF. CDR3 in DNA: TGTGCCAGCAGGCCCCCAGGGAAGGGCTCCTACGAGCAGTACTTC.

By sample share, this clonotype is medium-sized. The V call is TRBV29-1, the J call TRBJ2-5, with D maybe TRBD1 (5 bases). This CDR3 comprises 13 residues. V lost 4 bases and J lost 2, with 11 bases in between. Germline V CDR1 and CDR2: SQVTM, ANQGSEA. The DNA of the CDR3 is TGCAGCGTTGCGTCAGGGTGGCAAGAGACCCAGTACTTC. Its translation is CSVASGWQETQYF.